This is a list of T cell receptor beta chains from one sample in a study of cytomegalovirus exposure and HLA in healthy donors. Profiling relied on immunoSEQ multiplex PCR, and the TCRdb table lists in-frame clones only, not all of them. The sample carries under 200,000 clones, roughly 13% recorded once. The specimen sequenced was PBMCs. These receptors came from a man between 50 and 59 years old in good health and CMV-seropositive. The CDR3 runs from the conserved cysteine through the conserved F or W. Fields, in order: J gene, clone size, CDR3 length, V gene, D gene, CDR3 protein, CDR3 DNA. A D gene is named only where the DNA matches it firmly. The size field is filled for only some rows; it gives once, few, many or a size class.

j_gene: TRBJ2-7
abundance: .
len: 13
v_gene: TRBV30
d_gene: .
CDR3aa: CAWSLTGAYEQYF
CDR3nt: TGTGCCTGGAGTCTGACAGGAGCCTACGAGCAGTACTTC

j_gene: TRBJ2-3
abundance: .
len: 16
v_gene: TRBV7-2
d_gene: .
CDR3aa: CASSSDDRRNTDTQYF
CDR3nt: TGTGCCAGCAGCTCAGATGACAGGAGGAACACAGATACGCAGTATTTT

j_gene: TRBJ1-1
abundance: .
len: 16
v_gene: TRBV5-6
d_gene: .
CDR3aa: CASSLDLAGDNTEAFF
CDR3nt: TGTGCCAGCAGCTTGGATTTGGCAGGGGATAACACTGAAGCTTTCTTT

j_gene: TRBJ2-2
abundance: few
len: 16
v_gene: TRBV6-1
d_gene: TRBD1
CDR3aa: CASSGPGQGSTGELFF
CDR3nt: TGTGCCAGCAGTGGGCCGGGACAGGGATCCACCGGGGAGCTGTTTTTT

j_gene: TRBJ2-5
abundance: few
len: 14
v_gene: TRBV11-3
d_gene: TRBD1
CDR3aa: CASSQGQGQETQYF
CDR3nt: TGTGCCAGCAGCCAGGGACAGGGCCAAGAGACCCAGTACTTC

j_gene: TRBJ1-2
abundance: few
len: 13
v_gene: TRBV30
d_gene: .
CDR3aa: CAWSPGDWDGYTF
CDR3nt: TGTGCCTGGAGTCCGGGGGATTGGGATGGCTACACCTTC

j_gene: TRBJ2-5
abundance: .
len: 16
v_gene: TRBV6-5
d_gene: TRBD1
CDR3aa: CASSSETGGAIKTQYF
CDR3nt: TGTGCCAGCAGTTCGGAGACAGGGGGCGCGATTAAGACCCAGTACTTC

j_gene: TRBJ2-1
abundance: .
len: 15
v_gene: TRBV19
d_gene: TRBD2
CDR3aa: CASIRELAGGNEQFF
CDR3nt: TGTGCCAGTATCCGAGAGCTAGCGGGAGGCAATGAGCAGTTCTTC

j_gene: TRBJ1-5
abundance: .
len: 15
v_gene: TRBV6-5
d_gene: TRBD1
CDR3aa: CASRTDREGNQPQHF
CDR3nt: TGTGCCAGCAGAACCGACAGGGAAGGCAATCAGCCCCAGCATTTT

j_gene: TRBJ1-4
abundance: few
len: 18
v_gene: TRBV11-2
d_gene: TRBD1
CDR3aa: CASSARGGTGAFNEKLFF
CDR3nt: TGTGCCAGCAGCGCGAGAGGGGGGACAGGGGCCTTTAATGAAAAACTGTTTTTT

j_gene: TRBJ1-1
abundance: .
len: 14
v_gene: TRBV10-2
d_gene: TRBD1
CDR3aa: CASSDPGGKTEAFF
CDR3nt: TGCGCCAGCAGTGATCCAGGGGGCAAAACTGAAGCTTTCTTT

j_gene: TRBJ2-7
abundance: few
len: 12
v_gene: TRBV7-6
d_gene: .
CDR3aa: CASSRDRYEQYF
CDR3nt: TGTGCCAGCAGCCGCGACAGATACGAGCAGTACTTC

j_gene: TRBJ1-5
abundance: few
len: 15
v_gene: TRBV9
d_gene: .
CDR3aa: CASSVGQDSNQPQHF
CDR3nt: TGTGCCAGCAGCGTTGGCCAGGATAGCAATCAGCCCCAGCATTTT

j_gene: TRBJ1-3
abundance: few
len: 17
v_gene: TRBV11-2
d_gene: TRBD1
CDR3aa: CASSNGQDYFSGNTIYF
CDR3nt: TGTGCCAGCAGCAACGGACAGGACTACTTCTCTGGAAACACCATATATTTT

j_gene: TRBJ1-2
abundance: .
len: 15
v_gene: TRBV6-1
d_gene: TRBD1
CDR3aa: CASSDVRDRRYGYTF
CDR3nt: TGTGCCAGCAGTGACGTAAGGGACAGACGCTATGGCTACACCTTC

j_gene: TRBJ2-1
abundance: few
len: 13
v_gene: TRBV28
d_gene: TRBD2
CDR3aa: CASNAGGYNEQFF
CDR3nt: TGTGCCAGCAACGCGGGGGGTTACAATGAGCAGTTCTTC

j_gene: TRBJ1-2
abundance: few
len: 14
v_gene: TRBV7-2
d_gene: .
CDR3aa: CASSLGDSGMGYTF
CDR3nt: TGTGCCAGCAGCTTAGGGGACTCAGGGATGGGCTACACCTTC

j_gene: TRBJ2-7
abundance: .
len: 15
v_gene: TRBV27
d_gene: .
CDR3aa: CASSLRQGYSYEQYF
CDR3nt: TGTGCCAGCAGTTTACGGCAGGGCTACTCCTACGAGCAGTACTTC

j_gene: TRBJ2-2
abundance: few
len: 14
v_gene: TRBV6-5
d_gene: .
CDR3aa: CASSVTGVAGELFF
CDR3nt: TGTGCCAGCAGTGTAACGGGGGTCGCCGGGGAGCTGTTTTTT